This record looks at one T cell receptor beta chain sequence and its context. Its antigen is not known. These data are taken from a study of T-cell memory formation after mild COVID-19. Overall study context: In these data, TCR clusters were largely donor specific.

Overall study findings and caveats: Mainly in CM and EM were contracting CD4+ clones; CD8+ were in EMRA. The SARS-CoV-2 specificity of second-wave clones reaching peak at day 37 remained unverified.

Constant-segment-primed 5'RACE gave TCR alpha and TCR beta cDNA libraries with sample barcodes and UMIs. TCRdb independently ran MiXCR on the 5' RACE reads; one entry per CDR3 protein. The table records roughly 400,000 distinct CDR3 sequences, 15% to 20% of them present only once. The sample taken for sequencing was PBMCs or a T cell subset sorted from them (not recorded which). The receptor's source is a man in his late teens or twenties who had mild COVID-19 (a few samples of this study predate the infection). Cell type and time point are not known.

DNA for the CDR3: TGTGCCAGCACTCCCAGGGTCCAAGAGACCCAGTACTTC. It specifies CASTPRVQETQYF. This sequence joins TRBV6-2 or TRBV6-3 and TRBJ2-5; perhaps TRBD1 as D (5 bases). The germline gives CDR1 MNHEY, CDR2 SVGEGT. Trimming pared 7 bases from V and 1 base from J, leaving 10 bases between. The CDR3 totals 13 residues.